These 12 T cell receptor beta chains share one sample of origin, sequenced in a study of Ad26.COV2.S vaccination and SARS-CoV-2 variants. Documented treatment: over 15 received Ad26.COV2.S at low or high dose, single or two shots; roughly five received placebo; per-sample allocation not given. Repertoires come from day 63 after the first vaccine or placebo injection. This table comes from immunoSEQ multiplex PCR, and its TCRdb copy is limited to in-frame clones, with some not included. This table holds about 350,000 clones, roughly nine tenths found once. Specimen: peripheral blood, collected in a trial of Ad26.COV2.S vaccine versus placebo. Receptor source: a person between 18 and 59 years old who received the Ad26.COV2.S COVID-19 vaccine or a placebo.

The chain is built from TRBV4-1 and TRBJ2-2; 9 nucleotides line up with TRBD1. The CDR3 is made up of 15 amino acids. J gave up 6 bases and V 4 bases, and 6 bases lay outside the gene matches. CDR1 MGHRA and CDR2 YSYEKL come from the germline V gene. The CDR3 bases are TGCGCCAGCAGCCCGGGACAGGGTGGAGCCGGGGAGCTGTTTTTT. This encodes CASSPGQGGAGELFF.

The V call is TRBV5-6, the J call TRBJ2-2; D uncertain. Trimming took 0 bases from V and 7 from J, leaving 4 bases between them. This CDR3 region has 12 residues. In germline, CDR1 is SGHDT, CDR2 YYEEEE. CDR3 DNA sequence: TGTGCCAGCAGCTTGGACGTCGGGGAGCTGTTTTTT. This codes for CASSLDVGELFF.

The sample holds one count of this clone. Written as DNA, the CDR3 is TGTGCCAGCAGCCAAGCCCAGGGCCCCTACGAGCAGTACTTC. Its protein is CASSQAQGPYEQYF. This chain uses TRBV3-1 (or the pseudogene TRBV3-2) with TRBJ2-7; possibly TRBD1 for D (5 bases). V lost 1 base and J lost 2, with 9 bases in between. Germline CDR1 is LGHDT and CDR2 is YNNKEL (reference sequence). CDR3 size: 14 residues.

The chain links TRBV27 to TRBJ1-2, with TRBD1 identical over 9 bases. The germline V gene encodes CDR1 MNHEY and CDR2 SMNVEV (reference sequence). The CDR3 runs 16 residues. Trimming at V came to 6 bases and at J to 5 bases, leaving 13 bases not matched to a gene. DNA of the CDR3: TGTGCCAGCAGACCGACGGGACAGGGCATGGGGTATGGCTACACCTTC. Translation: CASRPTGQGMGYGYTF.

The CDR3: CASSQVGREKSYNSPLHF. In DNA, the CDR3 is TGTGCCAGCAGCCAAGTCGGCAGGGAGAAATCCTATAATTCACCCCTCCACTTT. This chain joins TRBV3-1 (or the pseudogene TRBV3-2) and TRBJ1-6, with a weak D call TRBD1 (5 bases). The CDR3 contains 18 residues. Germline V lookup: CDR1 LGHDT, CDR2 YNNKEL (reference sequence). V was cut by 1 base and J by 1 base, with 14 bases left in between.

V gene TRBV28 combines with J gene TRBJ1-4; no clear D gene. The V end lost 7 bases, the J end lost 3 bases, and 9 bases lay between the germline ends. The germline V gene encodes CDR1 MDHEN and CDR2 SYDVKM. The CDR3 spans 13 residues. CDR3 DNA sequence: TGTGCCAGCATGGAGTGGGCTAATGAAAAACTGTTTTTT. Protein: CASMEWANEKLFF.

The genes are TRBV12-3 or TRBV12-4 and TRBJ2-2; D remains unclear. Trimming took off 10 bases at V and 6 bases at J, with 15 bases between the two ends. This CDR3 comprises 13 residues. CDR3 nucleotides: TGTGCCACCCTTGGGTTGGTGGCCGGGGAGCTGTTTTTT. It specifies CATLGLVAGELFF.

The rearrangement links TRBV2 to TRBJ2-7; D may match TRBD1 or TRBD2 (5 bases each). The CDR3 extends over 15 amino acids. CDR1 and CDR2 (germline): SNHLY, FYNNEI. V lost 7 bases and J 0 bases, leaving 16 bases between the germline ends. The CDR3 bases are TGTGCCAGCACCAAACTAGGCGACAGCTCCTACGAGCAGTACTTC. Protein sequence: CASTKLGDSSYEQYF.

In DNA, the CDR3 is TGCGCCAGCAGCCTTGTAGGACAGAACACCTACGAGCAGTACTTC. Amino acid sequence: CASSLVGQNTYEQYF. This chain connects TRBV5-1 to TRBJ2-7; the D gene is possibly TRBD1 (6 bases). Germline CDR1 is SGHRS and CDR2 is YFSETQ. V gave up 4 bases and J gave up 2 bases, with 16 bases separating them. The CDR3 runs to 15 residues.

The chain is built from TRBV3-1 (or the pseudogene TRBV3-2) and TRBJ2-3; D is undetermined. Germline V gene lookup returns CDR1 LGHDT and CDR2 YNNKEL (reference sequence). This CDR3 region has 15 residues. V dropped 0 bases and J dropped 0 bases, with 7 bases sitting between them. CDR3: CASSQDGRSTDTQYF. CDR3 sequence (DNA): TGTGCCAGCAGCCAAGACGGGCGGAGCACAGATACGCAGTATTTT.

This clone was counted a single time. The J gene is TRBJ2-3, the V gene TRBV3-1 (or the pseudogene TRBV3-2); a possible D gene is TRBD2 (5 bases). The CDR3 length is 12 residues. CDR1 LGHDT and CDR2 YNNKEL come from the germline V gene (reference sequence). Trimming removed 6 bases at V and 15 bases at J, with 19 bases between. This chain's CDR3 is CASRQPPHLAYF. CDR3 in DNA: TGTGCCAGCAGACAACCACCCCATCTAGCTTATTTT.

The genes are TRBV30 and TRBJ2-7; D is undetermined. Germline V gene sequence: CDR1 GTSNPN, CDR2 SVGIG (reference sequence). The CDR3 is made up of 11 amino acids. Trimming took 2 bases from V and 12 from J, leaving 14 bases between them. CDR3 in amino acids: CAWSSQVGRYF. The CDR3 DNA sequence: TGTGCCTGGAGTTCCCAGGTAGGACGGTACTTC.